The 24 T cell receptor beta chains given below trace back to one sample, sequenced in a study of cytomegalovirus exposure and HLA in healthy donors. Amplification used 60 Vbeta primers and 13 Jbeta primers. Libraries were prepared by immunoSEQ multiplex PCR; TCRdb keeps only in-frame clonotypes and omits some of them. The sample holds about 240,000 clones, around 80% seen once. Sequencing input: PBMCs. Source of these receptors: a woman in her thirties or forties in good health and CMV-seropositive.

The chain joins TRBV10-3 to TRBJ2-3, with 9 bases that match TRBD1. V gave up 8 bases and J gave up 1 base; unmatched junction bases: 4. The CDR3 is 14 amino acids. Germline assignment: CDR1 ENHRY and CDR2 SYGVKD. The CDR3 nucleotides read TGTGCCATCCAGGGACAGGGCGGCACAGATACGCAGTATTTT. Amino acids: CAIQGQGGTDTQYF.

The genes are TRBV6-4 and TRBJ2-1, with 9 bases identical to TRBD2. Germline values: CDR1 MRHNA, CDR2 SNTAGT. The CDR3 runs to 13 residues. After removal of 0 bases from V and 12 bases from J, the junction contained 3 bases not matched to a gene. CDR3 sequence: CASSDSRTSVQFF. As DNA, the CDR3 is TGTGCCAGCAGTGACTCCCGGACTAGCGTGCAGTTCTTC.

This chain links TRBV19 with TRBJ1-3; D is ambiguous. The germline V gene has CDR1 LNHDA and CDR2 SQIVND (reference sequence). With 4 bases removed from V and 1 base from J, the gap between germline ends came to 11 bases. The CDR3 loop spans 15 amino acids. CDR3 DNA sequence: TGTGCCAGTAGTACTGAGGGATCGTCTGGAAACACCATATATTTT. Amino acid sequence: CASSTEGSSGNTIYF.

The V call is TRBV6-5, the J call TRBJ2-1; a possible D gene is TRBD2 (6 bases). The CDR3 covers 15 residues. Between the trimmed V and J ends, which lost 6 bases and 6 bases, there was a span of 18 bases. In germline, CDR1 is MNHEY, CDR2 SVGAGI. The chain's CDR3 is CASSPGTGGINEQFF. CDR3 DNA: TGTGCCAGCAGCCCAGGGACCGGAGGGATCAATGAGCAGTTCTTC.

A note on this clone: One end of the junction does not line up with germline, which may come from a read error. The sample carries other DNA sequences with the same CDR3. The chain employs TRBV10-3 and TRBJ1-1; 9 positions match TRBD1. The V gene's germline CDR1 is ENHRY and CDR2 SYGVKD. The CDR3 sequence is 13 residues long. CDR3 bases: TGTGCCACGGCTGGACAGGGGAACACTGAAGCCTTCTTT. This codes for CATAGQGNTEAFF.

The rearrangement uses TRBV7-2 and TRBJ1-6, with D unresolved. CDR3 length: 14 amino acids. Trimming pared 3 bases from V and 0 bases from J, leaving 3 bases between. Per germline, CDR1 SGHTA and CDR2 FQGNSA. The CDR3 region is CASSFGSYNSPLHF. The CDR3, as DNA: TGTGCCAGCAGCTTCGGCTCCTATAATTCACCCCTCCACTTT.

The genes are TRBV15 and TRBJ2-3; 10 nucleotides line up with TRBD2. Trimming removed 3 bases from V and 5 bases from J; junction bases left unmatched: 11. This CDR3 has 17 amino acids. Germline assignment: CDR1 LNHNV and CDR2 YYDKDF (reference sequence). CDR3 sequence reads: CATSSVVLAGVVDTQYF. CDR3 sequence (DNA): TGTGCCACCAGCAGCGTCGTGCTAGCGGGAGTCGTAGATACGCAGTATTTT.

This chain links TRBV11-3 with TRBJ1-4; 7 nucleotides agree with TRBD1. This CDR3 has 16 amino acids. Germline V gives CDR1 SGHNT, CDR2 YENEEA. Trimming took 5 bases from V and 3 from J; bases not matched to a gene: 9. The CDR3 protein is CASSPRRGGPNEKLFF. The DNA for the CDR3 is TGTGCCAGCAGCCCCCGGCGAGGGGGCCCTAATGAAAAACTGTTTTTT.

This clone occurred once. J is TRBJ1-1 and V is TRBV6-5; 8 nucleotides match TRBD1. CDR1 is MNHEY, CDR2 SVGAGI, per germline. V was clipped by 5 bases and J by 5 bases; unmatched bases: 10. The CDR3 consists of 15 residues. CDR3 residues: CASSLTDRVRTEAFF. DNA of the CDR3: TGTGCCAGCAGTCTTACGGACAGGGTGAGGACTGAAGCTTTCTTT.

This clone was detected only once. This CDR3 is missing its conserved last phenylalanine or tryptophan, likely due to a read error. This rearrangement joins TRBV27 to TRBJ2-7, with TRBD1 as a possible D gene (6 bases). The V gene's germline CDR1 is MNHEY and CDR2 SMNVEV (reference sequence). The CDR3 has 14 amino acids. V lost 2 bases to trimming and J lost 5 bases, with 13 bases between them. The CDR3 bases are TGTGCCAGCAGTTTAACTGGGGGCAAGAACGAGCAGTACCTC. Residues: CASSLTGGKNEQYL.

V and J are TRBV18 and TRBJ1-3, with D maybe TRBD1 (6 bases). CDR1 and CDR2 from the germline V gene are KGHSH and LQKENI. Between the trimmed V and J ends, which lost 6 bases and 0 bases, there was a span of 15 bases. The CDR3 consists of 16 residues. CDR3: CASSPGGQSSGNTIYF. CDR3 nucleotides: TGTGCCAGCTCTCCGGGGGGGCAGTCCTCTGGAAACACCATATATTTT.

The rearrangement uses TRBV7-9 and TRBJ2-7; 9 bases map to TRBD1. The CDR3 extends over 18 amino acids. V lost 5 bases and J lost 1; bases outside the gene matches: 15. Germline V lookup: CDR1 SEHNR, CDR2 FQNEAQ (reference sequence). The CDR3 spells CASSRTVLLGTGSYEQYF. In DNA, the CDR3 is TGTGCCAGCAGCCGAACCGTTTTATTGGGGACAGGGTCCTACGAGCAGTACTTC. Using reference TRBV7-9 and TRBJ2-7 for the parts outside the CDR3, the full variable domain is DTGVSQNPRHKITKRGQNVTFRCDPISEHNRLYWYRQTLGQGPEFLTYFQNEAQLEKSRLLSDRFSAERPKGSFSTLEIQRTEQGDSAMYLCASSRTVLLGTGSYEQYFGPGTRLTVT.

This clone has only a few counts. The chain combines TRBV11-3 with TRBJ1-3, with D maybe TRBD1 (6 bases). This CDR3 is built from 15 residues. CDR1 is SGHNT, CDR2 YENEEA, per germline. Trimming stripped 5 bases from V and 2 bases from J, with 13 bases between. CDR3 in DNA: TGTGCCAGCAGCCTCTTGGACAGCCCTGGAAACACCATATATTTT. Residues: CASSLLDSPGNTIYF.

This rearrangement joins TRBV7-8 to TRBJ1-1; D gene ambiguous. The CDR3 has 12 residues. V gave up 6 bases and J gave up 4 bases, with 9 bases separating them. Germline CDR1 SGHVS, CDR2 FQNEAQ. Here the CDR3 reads CASSLEFTEAFF. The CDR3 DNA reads TGTGCCAGCAGTCTAGAGTTCACTGAAGCTTTCTTT. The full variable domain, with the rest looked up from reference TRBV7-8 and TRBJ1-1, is GAGVSQSPRYKVAKRGQDVALRCDPISGHVSLFWYQQALGQGPEFLTYFQNEAQLDKSGLPSDRFFAERPEGSVSTLKIQRTQQEDSAVYLCASSLEFTEAFFGQGTRLTVV.

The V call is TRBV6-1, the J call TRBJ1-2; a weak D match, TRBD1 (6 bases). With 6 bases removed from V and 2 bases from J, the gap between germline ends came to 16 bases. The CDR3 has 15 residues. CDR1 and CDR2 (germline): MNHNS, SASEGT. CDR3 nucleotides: TGTGCCAGCAGCCTCATGCAACAGGGCAACTATGGCTACACCTTC. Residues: CASSLMQQGNYGYTF.

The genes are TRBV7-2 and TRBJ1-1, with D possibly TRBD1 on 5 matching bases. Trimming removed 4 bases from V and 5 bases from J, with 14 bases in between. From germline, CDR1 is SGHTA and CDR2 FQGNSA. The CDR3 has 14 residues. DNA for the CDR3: TGTGCCAGCAGCTGGCAGTCCCAGGGAACTGAAGCTTTCTTT. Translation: CASSWQSQGTEAFF.

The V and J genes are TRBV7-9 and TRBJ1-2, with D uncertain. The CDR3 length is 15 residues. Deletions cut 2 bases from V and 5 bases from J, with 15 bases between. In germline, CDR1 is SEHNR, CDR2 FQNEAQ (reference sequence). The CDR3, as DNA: TGTGCCAGCAGCTTATATTCGGCCTCGGGGTATGGCTACACCTTC. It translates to CASSLYSASGYGYTF.

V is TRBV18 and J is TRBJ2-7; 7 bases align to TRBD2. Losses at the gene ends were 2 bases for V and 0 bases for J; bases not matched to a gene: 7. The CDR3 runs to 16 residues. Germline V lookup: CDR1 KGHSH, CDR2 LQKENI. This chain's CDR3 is CASSPTLAAASYEQYF. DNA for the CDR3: TGTGCCAGCTCACCAACCCTAGCGGCCGCCTCCTACGAGCAGTACTTC.

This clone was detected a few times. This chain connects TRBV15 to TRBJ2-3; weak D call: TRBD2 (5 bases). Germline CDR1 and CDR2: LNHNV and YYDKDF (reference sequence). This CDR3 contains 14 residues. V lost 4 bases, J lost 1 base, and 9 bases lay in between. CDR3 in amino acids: CATSKRRGTDTQYF. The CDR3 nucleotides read TGTGCCACCAGCAAAAGGCGGGGCACAGATACGCAGTATTTT.

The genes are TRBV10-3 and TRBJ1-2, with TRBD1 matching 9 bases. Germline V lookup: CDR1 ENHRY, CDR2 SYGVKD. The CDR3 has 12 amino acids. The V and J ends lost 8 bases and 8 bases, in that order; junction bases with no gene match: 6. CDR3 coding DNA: TGTGCCATCCGGGACAGGGACGCGGGCTACACCTTC. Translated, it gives CAIRDRDAGYTF.

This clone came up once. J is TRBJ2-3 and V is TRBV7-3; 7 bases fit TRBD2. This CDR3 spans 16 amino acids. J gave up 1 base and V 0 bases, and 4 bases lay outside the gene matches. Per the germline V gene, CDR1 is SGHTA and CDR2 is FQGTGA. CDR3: CASSLTAGVGTDTQYF. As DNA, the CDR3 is TGTGCCAGCAGCTTAACGGCGGGGGTAGGCACAGATACGCAGTATTTT.

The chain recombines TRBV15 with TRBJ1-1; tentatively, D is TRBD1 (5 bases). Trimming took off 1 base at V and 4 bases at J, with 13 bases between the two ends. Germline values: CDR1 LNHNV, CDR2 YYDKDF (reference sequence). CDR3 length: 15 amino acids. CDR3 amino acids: CATSRGEGLPTEAFF. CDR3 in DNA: TGTGCCACCAGCAGAGGGGAGGGGCTCCCCACTGAAGCTTTCTTT.

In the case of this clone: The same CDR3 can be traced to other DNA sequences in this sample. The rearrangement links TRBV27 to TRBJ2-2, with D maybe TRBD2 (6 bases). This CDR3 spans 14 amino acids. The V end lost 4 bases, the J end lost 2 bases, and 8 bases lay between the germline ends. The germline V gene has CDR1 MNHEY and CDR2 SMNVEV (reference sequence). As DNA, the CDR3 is TGTGCCAGCAGTTCGGGACTTAACACCGGGGAGCTGTTTTTT. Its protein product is CASSSGLNTGELFF.

CDR3 nucleotides: TGTGCCAGCAACCACCAAAGGGGGAAGAACACTGAAGCTTTCTTT. Translating it yields CASNHQRGKNTEAFF. J is TRBJ1-1 and V is TRBV5-4; tentatively, D is TRBD1 (6 bases). The CDR3 sequence is 15 residues long. V was cut by 6 bases and J by 1 base, with 16 bases left in between. Germline values: CDR1 SGHNT, CDR2 YYREEE (reference sequence).